Included here is one TCR beta chain sequence, with context. The count of this clone is one. Its antigen remains unidentified. Base qualities are not recorded, but no much larger clone differs from it by a single base. The library was produced with the immunoSEQ multiplex PCR assay. For the multiplex PCR, a mixture combining 60 forward primers for TCR Vbeta segments and 13 reverse primers for TCR Jbeta segments was used. The CDR3 region of rearranged TCR beta genes was amplified from genomic DNA by a multiplex PCR assay. On the Illumina HiSeq System, the amplified TCR beta libraries were sequenced as 87-base-pair reads. On the authors' methods: Across the roughly 640 repertoires, a later analysis counted tens of millions of unique TCR beta chains, 9.5 million to 13 million of which were shared by at least two donors. Raw reads were error-corrected and collapsed into unique sequences by a nearest-neighbor algorithm in which closely related sequences were merged to remove PCR and sequencing errors. Alignment of CDR3 sequences to IMGT reference sequences was used to assign V, D and J gene segments. For a sequence to be retained, at least a six-nucleotide match to both a V gene segment and a J gene segment was required. A rearrangement was called productive if the CDR3 had no stop codons and remained in frame with V and J, and every other rearrangement was called non-productive. Following IMGT convention, CDR3 was defined as the stretch from the second conserved V-encoded cysteine to the conserved J-encoded phenylalanine. Sequences without an unambiguous match to a single V gene segment were excluded from the earlier analysis of several hundred of the donors. In an earlier analysis of about 590 of the donors, a V segment was called functional when productive rearrangements were above 56.7%, and segregating when the standard deviation between donors exceeded 5%. A statistical classification framework was built to diagnose cytomegalovirus status from the catalog of TCR beta chain sequences. In a later analysis, TCR nucleotide sequences were compared against IMGT/GENE-DB human TR gene sequences so that V and J genes could be assigned. Using the TCRdist pipeline, a later analysis assigned CDR3 sequences along with most-parsimonious VDJ recombination scenarios. A later analysis defined each TCR beta chain by its CDR3 amino acid sequence plus V-gene family, and excluded reads lacking a unique V-gene family. As a way to deal with suspected cross-contamination and a sequencing artifact, a later analysis dropped hundreds of nucleotide sequences that were highly shared and had low generation probability. For each public chain, a later analysis derived a clonal expansion index from normalized ranks of inferred template counts within each repertoire. Generation probabilities in a later analysis came from a VDJ recombination model fitted to out-of-frame rearrangements, and those results were checked against IGoR. A later analysis scored TCR-TCR, TCR-HLA and TCR-CMV co-occurrence with hypergeometric tests, applying a repertoire-size bias correction to TCR pairs. False discovery rates were estimated in a later analysis by permuting HLA or CMV assignments 20 times. In a later analysis, co-occurring TCRs were grouped using DBSCAN, and TCRdist sequence similarity was added for clustering within HLA-allele-positive subsets. Repertoires with fewer than 30,000 or more than 120,000 public chains were left out of co-occurrence clustering, as were about 5 repertoires with anomalous nucleotide sharing. As stored in TCRdb, this immuneACCESS dataset retains in-frame rearrangements with V and J assigned. A fraction of the clones does not appear; measured against another copy, unresolved V genes explain less than half of the discrepancy, and the remainder lacks a known reason. V and J calls and clone size are given by that table; D and trimming were obtained from the DNA. The sample data list a few hundred thousand clones, and 84% of these were observed just once. The top ten clones comprise 2% to 2.5% of the sample.

This sample was taken from a study of cytomegalovirus exposure and HLA in healthy donors (dated by TCRdb to between 2016 and 2019). Regarding the study in general: In an earlier analysis of around 540 of the donors, around 290 Gb of sequence data and 90 million to 120 million unique TCR beta sequences from 150 million to 200 million T cells were reported. About 300 gigabases of sequencing data and 70 million to 100 million unique TCR sequences made up an early release that covered approximately 620 HLA-typed donors. Of the approximately 370 genotyped donors, roughly 80% were placed in the genetic ancestry cluster associated with self-reported Caucasian donors. The aim of the study was to test whether cataloging public T cell receptors could identify signatures of past pathogen exposure. Using immunosequencing, the study profiled T cell repertoires from 500 to 800 subjects and related those repertoires to cytomegalovirus serostatus. Besides the first cohort of 666 subjects, a separate validation cohort made up of 90 to 150 different subjects was used. The study combined high-throughput TCR immunosequencing, statistical association of individual TCRs with disease status, and machine learning to predict cytomegalovirus infection status. To study patterns of TCR occurrence, a later analysis re-analyzed previously published TCR beta repertoires from under 750 donors and added high-resolution HLA genotyping. Rather than drawing on any new phenotypic data, the later analysis identified candidate immune exposures from TCR beta sequences and the way those sequences occurred across donors. An earlier analysis of several hundred of the donors applied high-throughput TCR beta sequencing to assess whether each TCR beta V gene segment acted as functional or pseudogenic. Donor age, sex, ethnicity and CMV serostatus were collected together with the repertoire data. Genome-wide SNP genotypes for about 55% of the roughly 670 donors were used in a later genetic analysis, which treated that subset as a discovery cohort. All discovery cohort repertoires had been generated using a single sequencing platform. Both class I and class II loci were covered by HLA typing, at four-digit resolution. Typing coverage varied by locus: roughly 629-630 donors for A, B, C, DRB1 and DQB1; about 520 for DQA1; 606 for DPA1; 400 to 480 for DPB1. Because of strong linkage in the cohort, roughly five DR-DQ haplotypes were treated as single units for association and clustering. Among around 400 genotyped donors of the cohort, an average of approximately 240,000 unique TCR beta nucleotide sequences were sequenced per donor, around 18% of them non-productive. What the study reported, not specific to this receptor: The 87-base-pair reads could not distinguish some IMGT-functional V segments, including TRBV6-2 and TRBV6-3, so those segments were excluded. The cohort was sequenced for TCR beta chains only, and without alpha or paired-chain data the features that could be detected were limited. At a false discovery rate of 0.05, a later analysis linked about 16,000 TCR beta sequences to specific HLA alleles. Because some donors lacked HLA typing at each locus, the association tests relied only on the typed subset. About 15 rarely observed V segments, including chromosome 9 orphons, were excluded from the earlier analysis of about 500 of the donors because counts were too low. In both the original and validation cohorts, the classifier was reported to diagnose cytomegalovirus status with high specificity and sensitivity. Across donors, most TCR sequences were observed very rarely, whereas some public TCRs were present in many individuals. Correlated functional status among segregating V segments might be attributable to linkage disequilibrium, but an unknown experimental factor could not be ruled out. In a later analysis, the rate of TCR association differed among HLA loci, with DRB1 alleles having the most associated TCRs and HLA-C alleles having the fewest. A few of the identified cytomegalovirus-associated TCR beta chains were confirmed in vitro to be specific for cytomegalovirus antigens. An association between a missense DCLRE1C variant and V-gene and J-gene trimming of TCR beta chains was found in a later genetic analysis and replicated in an independent cohort. According to a later analysis, most CMV-associated TCR beta chains appeared to be HLA-restricted, and the HLA associations seemed to be driven largely by CMV exposure. A further reported finding was that TCR beta sequences accurately predicted the HLA-A and HLA-B alleles for most subjects in the first cohort. A group of highly shared sequence variants was considered likely to be a technical artifact of the sequencing pipeline. A later genetic analysis reported fewer N-insertions in productive TCRs among donors in an Asian-associated ancestry cluster than the roughly 700-donor mean. According to a later analysis, parvovirus B19, influenza, CMV and Epstein-Barr virus appeared linked to several top co-occurrence clusters. A later analysis found that HLA-associated TCR beta chains were more clonally expanded and had lower generation probabilities than equally common non-associated chains. In the study, 150 to 200 TCR beta chains were listed as associated with cytomegalovirus. The authors suggested that the approach could potentially be extended to other disease states and immunological phenotypes. The presence/absence analyses assumed that sequencing depth was roughly uniform across donors, and that assumption may not be true. Assigning TCR associations to individual alleles was difficult when HLA alleles, especially DR and DQ, strongly co-occurred. An earlier analysis of approximately 530 of the donors showed that most TCR beta V segments appeared in productive rearrangements either about 87% or about 30% of the time, which broadly matched IMGT annotations. Immune exposure information for the cohort was limited to CMV serostatus.

The cohort was made up of approximately 670 healthy bone marrow donors. All cohort members were sampled while nominally healthy, although unrecorded immune exposures were likely present. The donor was CMV seropositive and belonged to the group of a few hundred seropositive cohort members. Each donor provided a peripheral blood sample, and peripheral blood mononuclear cells were used for TCR beta sequencing. Genomic DNA was extracted from the blood cell samples with the Qiagen DNeasy Blood Extraction Kit. V is shortened by 5 bases, J by 4 bases, and the region joining them spans 18 bases. The CDR3 has 16 amino acids, counting the end cysteine and phenylalanine. The only DNA kept is the CDR3, 48 bases in frame from the first base. Sequences LNHDA (CDR1) and SQIVND (CDR2) are obtained from the germline V gene (reference sequence).

The clonotype was recovered from a woman in her thirties or forties in good health and CMV-seropositive. The sequence is built from TRBV19 and TRBJ1-3; perhaps TRBD1 is the D gene, with 5 bases matching. The material sequenced was PBMCs. The CDR3 protein: CASSPDFVGPGNTIYF. The sequence in DNA is TGTGCCAGTAGTCCGGATTTTGTGGGGCCGGGAAACACCATATATTTT.